A selection of T cell receptor beta chains follows, all from one sample in a study of blood T cells in healthy people across ages. TCRdb used MiXCR to reprocess the 5' RACE reads, holding one entry per CDR3 protein. The table includes about 1.6 million distinct CDR3 sequences, around 36% detected once. The sample consisted of blood. The receptors shown here come from a woman between 25 and 40 years old in good health. The CDR3 runs from the conserved cysteine through the conserved F or W. Each record gives: clone size, J gene, V gene, D gene, CDR3 DNA, CDR3 protein. D genes are given only for firm matches. Clone size is shown for a subset of rows, as once, few, many or a class of expanded clone.

size: .
J: TRBJ1-2
V: TRBV20-1
D: .
DNA: TGCAGTGCTAGAGTAATAGGGTATGGCTACACCTTC
CDR3: CSARVIGYGYTF

size: few
J: TRBJ2-3
V: TRBV13
D: .
DNA: TGTGCCAGCAGCTTGGGACACCCGGCTAGCACAGATACGCAGTATTTT
CDR3: CASSLGHPASTDTQYF

size: .
J: TRBJ1-5
V: TRBV5-1
D: .
DNA: TGCGCCAGCAGCTTGGATGGGGTGGGTCAGCCCCAGCATTTT
CDR3: CASSLDGVGQPQHF

size: few
J: TRBJ2-5
V: TRBV28
D: .
DNA: TGTGCCAGGACTCCAAACGAGACCCAGTACTTC
CDR3: CARTPNETQYF

size: few
J: TRBJ2-1
V: TRBV12-3/TRBV12-4
D: TRBD2
DNA: TGTGCCAGCAGTTCTAGCGGGAGTCTCTACAATGAGCAGTTCTTC
CDR3: CASSSSGSLYNEQFF

size: .
J: TRBJ2-5
V: TRBV9
D: .
DNA: TGTGCCAGCAGCGACCCCTCGGGCGGGGCCCAGAGGACCCAGTACTTC
CDR3: CASSDPSGGAQRTQYF

size: .
J: TRBJ2-2
V: TRBV25-1
D: TRBD1
DNA: TGTGCCGGTCGGACAGGCGAGGCCGGGGAGCTGTTTTTT
CDR3: CAGRTGEAGELFF

size: .
J: TRBJ2-1
V: TRBV20-1
D: TRBD2
DNA: TGCAGTGCTTCAGAGGGACTAGCGGGGGGGATGGAGGGCAATGAGCAGTTCTTC
CDR3: CSASEGLAGGMEGNEQFF

size: .
J: TRBJ2-2
V: TRBV12-3/TRBV12-4
D: .
DNA: TGTGCCAGCAGTTTCGCCGGGGTCGGTACCGGGGAGCTGTTTTTT
CDR3: CASSFAGVGTGELFF

size: few
J: TRBJ1-3
V: TRBV2
D: .
DNA: TGTGCCAGCAGTGAAGCAGGCGGGGAGACCATATATTTT
CDR3: CASSEAGGETIYF

size: few
J: TRBJ1-4
V: TRBV10-3
D: .
DNA: TGTGCCATCAGTGCGGGAACTTTGGATGAAAAACTGTTTTTT
CDR3: CAISAGTLDEKLFF

size: .
J: TRBJ1-5
V: TRBV3-1
D: TRBD1
DNA: TGTGCCAGCAGCCCCCACGGACAGGGGTTCAATCAGCCCCAGCATTTT
CDR3: CASSPHGQGFNQPQHF

size: many
J: TRBJ2-3
V: TRBV30
D: .
DNA: TGTGCCTGGAGTGTATTTGGTGGGAGCGGCACAGATACGCAGTATTTT
CDR3: CAWSVFGGSGTDTQYF

size: few
J: TRBJ2-3
V: TRBV5-1
D: .
DNA: TGCGCCAGCAGCTTGATCGGGGGCCCAGATACGCAGTATTTT
CDR3: CASSLIGGPDTQYF

size: .
J: TRBJ2-1
V: TRBV20-1
D: .
DNA: TGCAGTGCCACCTCACGGGGGTGGTACAATGAGCAGTTCTTC
CDR3: CSATSRGWYNEQFF

size: .
J: TRBJ2-7
V: TRBV12-3/TRBV12-4
D: .
DNA: TGTGCGGGCAGTTGGGCAGGTTCCTACGAGCAGTACTTC
CDR3: CAGSWAGSYEQYF

size: .
J: TRBJ2-7
V: TRBV14
D: .
DNA: TGTGCCAGCAGCCAACTTCTCCCTAGTCCCCTCTCCTACGAGCAGTACTTC
CDR3: CASSQLLPSPLSYEQYF

size: few
J: TRBJ2-1
V: TRBV20-1
D: .
DNA: TGCAGTGCTAGAGATGGCGGCAGCCCGGGGGATGAGCAGTTCTTC
CDR3: CSARDGGSPGDEQFF

size: few
J: TRBJ2-3
V: TRBV20-1
D: .
DNA: TGCAGTGCTAGTCCCTATGGGGAGTCTGTGATCGCAGATACGCAGTATTTT
CDR3: CSASPYGESVIADTQYF

size: .
J: TRBJ2-4
V: TRBV20-1
D: TRBD1
DNA: TGCAGTGCTAGCGGACAGGGGGCCACCAAAAGCATTCAGTACTTC
CDR3: CSASGQGATKSIQYF

size: few
J: TRBJ2-5
V: TRBV13
D: .
DNA: TGTGCCAGCAGCTTATCGGACAGCCAAGAGACCCAGTACTTC
CDR3: CASSLSDSQETQYF

size: few
J: TRBJ2-5
V: TRBV27
D: TRBD2
DNA: TGTGCCAGCAGACCGGGACTAGCGTACCAAGAGACCCAGTACTTC
CDR3: CASRPGLAYQETQYF

size: .
J: TRBJ2-1
V: TRBV6-1
D: .
DNA: TGTGCCAGCAGTGAAACCCTAGCGACAAGCTCCTACAATGAGCAGTTCTTC
CDR3: CASSETLATSSYNEQFF

size: few
J: TRBJ2-1
V: TRBV5-6
D: TRBD1
DNA: TGTGCCAGCACCATGCGGCAGGGGGTGTTTAGGGAGCAGTTCTTC
CDR3: CASTMRQGVFREQFF

size: .
J: TRBJ2-5
V: TRBV3-1
D: TRBD2
DNA: TGTGCCAGCAGCCCTAGGGGACTAGCGGGAAGGGAGACCCAGTACTTC
CDR3: CASSPRGLAGRETQYF

size: .
J: TRBJ2-7
V: TRBV5-1
D: .
DNA: TGCGCCAGCAGCTACCTCGAGGACAGAACCTTTGTAGAGCAGTACTTC
CDR3: CASSYLEDRTFVEQYF

size: many
J: TRBJ2-7
V: TRBV29-1
D: .
DNA: TGCAGCGTTCACAGGGCCGGCGAGCAGTACTTC
CDR3: CSVHRAGEQYF

size: .
J: TRBJ2-1
V: TRBV20-1
D: TRBD2
DNA: TGCAGTGCTCCCGGGACTAGCGGGGTAGGTGAGCAGTTCTTC
CDR3: CSAPGTSGVGEQFF

size: .
J: TRBJ1-2
V: TRBV5-4
D: TRBD1
DNA: TGTGCCAGCAGCTTTACAGGGGGCATTGGCTACACCTTC
CDR3: CASSFTGGIGYTF

size: .
J: TRBJ2-7
V: TRBV6-6
D: .
DNA: TGTGCCAGCAGTTACGAAGGTACTAGTCGCGAGCAGTACTTC
CDR3: CASSYEGTSREQYF

size: few
J: TRBJ2-7
V: TRBV14
D: TRBD1
DNA: TGTGCCAGCAGCTTAGGGGACAGCCAATACGAGCAGTACTTC
CDR3: CASSLGDSQYEQYF

size: few
J: TRBJ2-1
V: TRBV5-1
D: .
DNA: TGCGCCAGCAGCTTTAGGCGACTAGGCGGGAATCACAATGAGCAGTTCTTC
CDR3: CASSFRRLGGNHNEQFF

size: .
J: TRBJ2-1
V: TRBV12-3/TRBV12-4
D: .
DNA: TGTGCCAGCAGTTCGTCCGCTTCTCACAATGAGCAGTTCTTC
CDR3: CASSSSASHNEQFF

size: .
J: TRBJ2-5
V: TRBV30
D: .
DNA: TGTGCCTGGAGTGCTCTGGAGACCCAGTACTTC
CDR3: CAWSALETQYF

size: .
J: TRBJ2-7
V: TRBV2
D: TRBD1
DNA: TGTGCCAGCAGTGCGGGACAGCGCACCTACGAGCAGTACTTC
CDR3: CASSAGQRTYEQYF

size: few
J: TRBJ2-7
V: TRBV5-1
D: TRBD1
DNA: TGCGCCAGCCGGGACAGGGAGCGCGAGCAGTACTTC
CDR3: CASRDREREQYF

size: few
J: TRBJ2-3
V: TRBV7-9
D: .
DNA: TGTGCCAGCAGCGCATTGGGGGAGGCAGATACGCAGTATTTT
CDR3: CASSALGEADTQYF

size: few
J: TRBJ2-4
V: TRBV27
D: .
DNA: TGTGCCAGCAGTGGAAATGCGGGACAGTTAGCCAAAAACATTCAGTACTTC
CDR3: CASSGNAGQLAKNIQYF

size: .
J: TRBJ2-3
V: TRBV20-1
D: .
DNA: TGCGGTGCTAGAGACTTCGGGGTCACAGATACGCAGTATTTT
CDR3: CGARDFGVTDTQYF

size: .
J: TRBJ2-1
V: TRBV7-9
D: TRBD1
DNA: TGTTCCAGCAGCAAGGAGGACAGGGAACGTACCTACAATGAGCAGTTCTTC
CDR3: CSSSKEDRERTYNEQFF

size: .
J: TRBJ2-4
V: TRBV27
D: .
DNA: TGTGCCAGCAGTCCCCAGAGACACGGCCTAGACATTCAGTACTTC
CDR3: CASSPQRHGLDIQYF

size: few
J: TRBJ2-5
V: TRBV18
D: TRBD2
DNA: TGTGCCAGCTCGGGGACTAGCGGGGAAGAGACCCAGTACTTC
CDR3: CASSGTSGEETQYF

size: .
J: TRBJ2-3
V: TRBV12-3/TRBV12-4
D: TRBD1
DNA: TGTGCCAGCAGTTTAGACGGACAGGGGAGCACAGATGCGCAGTATTTT
CDR3: CASSLDGQGSTDAQYF